These T cell receptor beta chains were read from a single sample in a study of cytomegalovirus exposure and HLA in healthy donors. Measured with immunoSEQ multiplex PCR; TCRdb has only the in-frame clones, and not every one. The sample yields approximately 170,000 clones, around four fifths seen once. Sequenced sample: PBMCs. The receptor set was obtained from a female donor in good health and CMV-seronegative. Each CDR3 is given with its conserved first and last residue. Fields, in order: D gene, V gene, clone size, J gene, CDR3 protein, CDR3 DNA. The D gene is left open where the match is weak. A clone size is listed for some rows: how often the clone was seen (once, few, many), or a class if it is expanded.

D gene: TRBD1
V gene: TRBV5-5
clone size: NA
J gene: TRBJ2-5
CDR3 protein: CASSFDRGGETQYF
CDR3 DNA: TGTGCCAGCAGCTTCGACAGGGGTGGAGAGACCCAGTACTTC

D gene: NA
V gene: TRBV6-1
clone size: NA
J gene: TRBJ1-1
CDR3 protein: CASSEFRGGGTEAFF
CDR3 DNA: TGTGCCAGCAGTGAATTTAGGGGAGGTGGCACTGAAGCTTTCTTT

D gene: TRBD1
V gene: TRBV10-3
clone size: NA
J gene: TRBJ2-3
CDR3 protein: CAISGGWTGEITQYF
CDR3 DNA: TGTGCCATCAGTGGGGGCTGGACAGGGGAAATCACGCAGTATTTT

D gene: TRBD1
V gene: TRBV25-1
clone size: NA
J gene: TRBJ2-5
CDR3 protein: CASSEGQGIRQETQYF
CDR3 DNA: TGTGCCAGCAGTGAAGGACAGGGGATTCGGCAGGAGACCCAGTACTTC

D gene: NA
V gene: TRBV7-6
clone size: once
J gene: TRBJ1-1
CDR3 protein: CASSLRRETEAFF
CDR3 DNA: TGTGCCAGCAGCTTAAGGCGGGAAACTGAAGCTTTCTTT

D gene: NA
V gene: TRBV11-2
clone size: NA
J gene: TRBJ1-4
CDR3 protein: CASSLSGGALNEKLFF
CDR3 DNA: TGTGCCAGCAGCTTAAGCGGGGGGGCCCTAAATGAAAAACTGTTTTTT

D gene: TRBD1
V gene: TRBV11-2
clone size: NA
J gene: TRBJ1-1
CDR3 protein: CASSSGQGDTEAFF
CDR3 DNA: TGTGCCAGCAGCTCGGGACAGGGAGACACTGAAGCTTTCTTT

D gene: TRBD2
V gene: TRBV6-5
clone size: NA
J gene: TRBJ2-1
CDR3 protein: CASSQVAGGRHEQFF
CDR3 DNA: TGTGCCAGCAGTCAAGTAGCGGGGGGCCGCCATGAGCAGTTCTTC

D gene: TRBD1
V gene: TRBV2
clone size: once
J gene: TRBJ2-7
CDR3 protein: CASSGDREALYEQYF
CDR3 DNA: TGTGCCAGCAGTGGCGACAGGGAAGCCCTCTACGAGCAGTACTTC

D gene: NA
V gene: TRBV27
clone size: NA
J gene: TRBJ1-4
CDR3 protein: CASSYYRTTNEKLFF
CDR3 DNA: TGTGCCAGCAGTTATTACAGGACAACTAATGAAAAACTGTTTTTT

D gene: TRBD2
V gene: TRBV28
clone size: once
J gene: TRBJ2-2
CDR3 protein: CASSFRGDNTGELFF
CDR3 DNA: TGTGCCAGCAGTTTCCGGGGGGATAACACCGGGGAGCTGTTTTTT

D gene: TRBD1
V gene: TRBV29-1
clone size: few
J gene: TRBJ2-7
CDR3 protein: CSAILQGSPNEQYF
CDR3 DNA: TGCAGCGCAATCTTACAGGGGTCCCCCAACGAGCAGTACTTC

D gene: TRBD1
V gene: TRBV30
clone size: NA
J gene: TRBJ1-5
CDR3 protein: CAWGTGALQPQHF
CDR3 DNA: TGTGCCTGGGGGACAGGGGCCCTTCAGCCCCAGCATTTT

D gene: NA
V gene: TRBV19
clone size: NA
J gene: TRBJ1-3
CDR3 protein: CASSIVTGNTIYF
CDR3 DNA: TGTGCCAGTAGTATAGTTACTGGAAACACCATATATTTT

D gene: TRBD2
V gene: TRBV4-1
clone size: NA
J gene: TRBJ2-7
CDR3 protein: CASSQVGGSYSYEQYF
CDR3 DNA: TGCGCCAGCAGCCAAGTCGGGGGGTCCTATTCCTACGAGCAGTACTTC

D gene: NA
V gene: TRBV28
clone size: NA
J gene: TRBJ2-6
CDR3 protein: CASSDTKGVPGANVLTF
CDR3 DNA: TGTGCCAGCAGTGACACCAAAGGGGTCCCTGGGGCCAACGTCCTGACTTTC

D gene: NA
V gene: TRBV28
clone size: NA
J gene: TRBJ1-5
CDR3 protein: CASSERQPQHF
CDR3 DNA: TGTGCCAGCAGCGAGCGTCAGCCCCAGCATTTT

D gene: NA
V gene: TRBV5-4
clone size: NA
J gene: TRBJ2-7
CDR3 protein: CASINPTYGEQYF
CDR3 DNA: TGTGCCAGCATCAACCCCACGTACGGGGAGCAGTACTTC

D gene: TRBD1
V gene: TRBV27
clone size: NA
J gene: TRBJ2-5
CDR3 protein: CASRGQVIETQYF
CDR3 DNA: TGTGCCAGCAGGGGACAGGTCATAGAGACCCAGTACTTC

D gene: TRBD2
V gene: TRBV6-6
clone size: NA
J gene: TRBJ2-5
CDR3 protein: CASSYEATSGETQYF
CDR3 DNA: TGTGCCAGCAGTTACGAGGCGACTAGCGGAGAGACCCAGTACTTC

D gene: TRBD2
V gene: TRBV9
clone size: NA
J gene: TRBJ2-2
CDR3 protein: CASSATQAGGRTGELFF
CDR3 DNA: TGTGCCAGCAGCGCCACTCAAGCGGGAGGTAGGACCGGGGAGCTGTTTTTT

D gene: NA
V gene: TRBV7-9
clone size: NA
J gene: TRBJ1-5
CDR3 protein: CASSLRAGDRPQHF
CDR3 DNA: TGTGCCAGCAGCTTAAGGGCAGGGGATCGGCCCCAGCATTTT

D gene: TRBD1
V gene: TRBV28
clone size: NA
J gene: TRBJ1-5
CDR3 protein: CASSLLQGAPSRQPQHF
CDR3 DNA: TGTGCCAGCAGTTTATTACAGGGGGCGCCCAGCCGTCAGCCCCAGCATTTT

D gene: TRBD2
V gene: TRBV5-1
clone size: NA
J gene: TRBJ2-3
CDR3 protein: CASSLRGILADTQYF
CDR3 DNA: TGCGCCAGCAGCCTGCGGGGGATTCTGGCAGATACGCAGTATTTT

D gene: NA
V gene: TRBV6-6
clone size: NA
J gene: TRBJ2-7
CDR3 protein: CASITPGGDEQYF
CDR3 DNA: TGTGCCAGCATCACACCAGGAGGGGACGAGCAGTACTTC

D gene: TRBD2
V gene: TRBV9
clone size: once
J gene: TRBJ2-7
CDR3 protein: CASSVGGLATYEQYF
CDR3 DNA: TGTGCCAGCAGCGTAGGGGGACTAGCAACCTACGAGCAGTACTTC

D gene: NA
V gene: TRBV7-3
clone size: NA
J gene: TRBJ1-2
CDR3 protein: CASSEQPGGYTF
CDR3 DNA: TGTGCCAGCAGCGAGCAACCAGGGGGCTACACCTTC

D gene: NA
V gene: TRBV5-8
clone size: NA
J gene: TRBJ2-5
CDR3 protein: CASSLWSAGETQYF
CDR3 DNA: TGTGCCAGCAGCTTGTGGTCGGCGGGAGAGACCCAGTACTTC

D gene: NA
V gene: TRBV13
clone size: NA
J gene: TRBJ2-5
CDR3 protein: CASSPPDFQETQYF
CDR3 DNA: TGTGCCAGCAGCCCGCCGGACTTCCAAGAGACCCAGTACTTC

D gene: NA
V gene: TRBV19
clone size: NA
J gene: TRBJ1-4
CDR3 protein: CASSIGAGEKLFF
CDR3 DNA: TGTGCCAGTAGTATAGGTGCGGGCGAAAAACTGTTTTTT

D gene: TRBD2
V gene: TRBV19
clone size: NA
J gene: TRBJ2-7
CDR3 protein: CASSIAGEKLEQYF
CDR3 DNA: TGTGCCAGTAGTATCGCGGGAGAGAAGCTCGAGCAGTACTTC

D gene: NA
V gene: TRBV10-3
clone size: NA
J gene: TRBJ1-2
CDR3 protein: CAISESQRGYGYTF
CDR3 DNA: TGTGCCATCAGTGAGTCGCAAAGAGGCTATGGCTACACCTTC

D gene: NA
V gene: TRBV2
clone size: NA
J gene: TRBJ1-5
CDR3 protein: CASRDSGGYSNQPQHF
CDR3 DNA: TGTGCCAGCAGGGACAGCGGGGGGTATAGCAATCAGCCCCAGCATTTT

D gene: NA
V gene: TRBV6-4
clone size: NA
J gene: TRBJ2-6
CDR3 protein: CASSNSSGANVLTF
CDR3 DNA: TGTGCCAGCAGCAACAGCTCTGGGGCCAACGTCCTGACTTTC

D gene: TRBD2
V gene: TRBV9
clone size: few
J gene: TRBJ2-7
CDR3 protein: CASSVGISGGEQYF
CDR3 DNA: TGTGCCAGCAGCGTAGGTATATCGGGGGGCGAGCAGTACTTC

D gene: TRBD2
V gene: TRBV7-6
clone size: NA
J gene: TRBJ2-3
CDR3 protein: CASSASTSGGADTQYF
CDR3 DNA: TGTGCCAGCAGCGCTAGCACTAGCGGGGGGGCAGATACGCAGTATTTT

D gene: TRBD2
V gene: TRBV18
clone size: NA
J gene: TRBJ2-7
CDR3 protein: CASSPAAGEGLSSYEQYF
CDR3 DNA: TGTGCCAGCTCACCGGCGGCGGGGGAGGGCCTAAGCTCCTACGAGCAGTACTTC

D gene: TRBD1
V gene: TRBV29-1
clone size: NA
J gene: TRBJ1-1
CDR3 protein: CSVVRGLENTEAFF
CDR3 DNA: TGCAGCGTTGTCAGGGGGCTTGAGAACACTGAAGCTTTCTTT

D gene: NA
V gene: TRBV19
clone size: once
J gene: TRBJ1-1
CDR3 protein: CASTRGTLNTEAFF
CDR3 DNA: TGTGCCAGTACCCGCGGAACATTGAACACTGAAGCTTTCTTT

D gene: NA
V gene: TRBV6-6
clone size: medium-sized
J gene: TRBJ1-4
CDR3 protein: CASSYREEKLFF
CDR3 DNA: TGTGCCAGCAGTTATCGTGAGGAAAAACTGTTTTTT

D gene: NA
V gene: TRBV7-9
clone size: NA
J gene: TRBJ2-7
CDR3 protein: CASSSTQSVDLYEQYF
CDR3 DNA: TGTGCCAGCAGCTCCACCCAATCGGTAGATCTCTACGAGCAGTACTTC

D gene: NA
V gene: TRBV7-3
clone size: once
J gene: TRBJ2-2
CDR3 protein: CASSLNGETGELFF
CDR3 DNA: TGTGCCAGCAGCTTAAACGGGGAGACCGGGGAGCTGTTTTTT

D gene: NA
V gene: TRBV15
clone size: few
J gene: TRBJ1-5
CDR3 protein: CATSRDSDQPQHF
CDR3 DNA: TGTGCCACCAGCAGAGATAGCGATCAGCCCCAGCATTTT

D gene: TRBD2
V gene: TRBV7-3
clone size: once
J gene: TRBJ2-2
CDR3 protein: CASSLTLAGTANTGELFF
CDR3 DNA: TGTGCCAGCAGCTTAACGCTAGCGGGGACCGCGAACACCGGGGAGCTGTTTTTT

D gene: TRBD2
V gene: TRBV2
clone size: NA
J gene: TRBJ2-7
CDR3 protein: CASSETASGGPYEQYF
CDR3 DNA: TGTGCCAGCAGTGAAACAGCTAGCGGGGGGCCCTACGAGCAGTACTTC

D gene: NA
V gene: TRBV11-2
clone size: NA
J gene: TRBJ2-1
CDR3 protein: CASSPRTDNEQFF
CDR3 DNA: TGTGCCAGCAGCCCCCGGACAGACAATGAGCAGTTCTTC

D gene: NA
V gene: TRBV7-9
clone size: once
J gene: TRBJ1-1
CDR3 protein: CASHDSALGNTEAFF
CDR3 DNA: TGTGCCAGCCACGACAGCGCGTTGGGGAACACTGAAGCTTTCTTT

D gene: TRBD2
V gene: TRBV2
clone size: NA
J gene: TRBJ2-1
CDR3 protein: CASGLAAYNEQFF
CDR3 DNA: TGTGCCAGCGGGCTAGCGGCCTACAATGAGCAGTTCTTC

D gene: NA
V gene: TRBV19
clone size: few
J gene: TRBJ2-3
CDR3 protein: CASSIGPSTDTQYF
CDR3 DNA: TGTGCCAGTAGTATTGGCCCTAGCACAGATACGCAGTATTTT

D gene: NA
V gene: TRBV5-1
clone size: once
J gene: TRBJ2-3
CDR3 protein: CASSLAGADTQYF
CDR3 DNA: TGCGCCAGCAGCTTGGCGGGGGCAGATACGCAGTATTTT

D gene: TRBD2
V gene: TRBV5-1
clone size: NA
J gene: TRBJ2-6
CDR3 protein: CASSWGTSGTTSGANVLTF
CDR3 DNA: TGCGCCAGCAGCTGGGGGACTAGCGGGACCACCTCTGGGGCCAACGTCCTGACTTTC

D gene: NA
V gene: TRBV30
clone size: NA
J gene: TRBJ1-1
CDR3 protein: CAWRVQGSTEAFF
CDR3 DNA: TGTGCCTGGAGAGTTCAGGGATCCACTGAAGCTTTCTTT

D gene: NA
V gene: TRBV7-6
clone size: NA
J gene: TRBJ2-7
CDR3 protein: CASSLDEPYEQYF
CDR3 DNA: TGTGCCAGCAGCTTAGACGAGCCCTACGAGCAGTACTTC

D gene: NA
V gene: TRBV27
clone size: NA
J gene: TRBJ2-6
CDR3 protein: CASSLSAGVLMRSGANVLTF
CDR3 DNA: TGTGCCAGCAGTTTATCGGCAGGGGTGTTGATGAGGTCTGGGGCCAACGTCCTGACTTTC

D gene: NA
V gene: TRBV19
clone size: NA
J gene: TRBJ1-6
CDR3 protein: CASSIRGIPYNSPLHF
CDR3 DNA: TGTGCCAGTAGTATCAGAGGGATCCCTTATAATTCACCCCTCCACTTT

D gene: TRBD2
V gene: TRBV29-1
clone size: NA
J gene: TRBJ2-7
CDR3 protein: CSVEGLAGVSYEQYF
CDR3 DNA: TGCAGCGTTGAAGGGCTAGCGGGAGTTTCCTACGAGCAGTACTTC

D gene: TRBD1
V gene: TRBV27
clone size: NA
J gene: TRBJ1-2
CDR3 protein: CASSLAGGESFYGYTF
CDR3 DNA: TGTGCCAGCAGTTTGGCAGGGGGCGAGAGTTTCTATGGCTACACCTTC